This T cell receptor (beta chain) was profiled in a study of blood T cell repertoires in COVID-19. Study details: The United States, Italy and Spain supplied acute and convalescent COVID-19 samples.

Only in-frame clones appear in the TCRdb table, and some are missing; sequencing was by immunoSEQ multiplex PCR. The table shows 200,000 to 250,000 clones, with around 81% occurring only once. This CDR3 contains 19 residues. The V end lost 2 bases, the J end lost 7 bases, and 26 bases lay between the germline ends. Germline V gene data show CDR1 as ENHRY and CDR2 as SYGVKD. The sequence was obtained from a woman between 65 and 79 years old with acute or convalescent COVID-19. Sequences were obtained from peripheral blood. The chain couples TRBV10-3 to TRBJ2-2, with a tentative D call TRBD1 (8 bases). The CDR3: CAISEIGQGRSGTFGELFF. The DNA of the CDR3 is TGTGCCATCAGTGAGATAGGACAGGGAAGGAGCGGGACCTTCGGGGAGCTGTTTTTT.